The T cell receptor beta chain described here comes from a study of blood T cell repertoires in COVID-19. Across the study: Sources were T cells, B-cell-depleted T cells, or PBMCs; the material itself was cDNA or gDNA.

Germline V CDR1 and CDR2: SNHLY, FYNNEI. Trimming cost V 4 bases and J 3 bases; bases outside gene matches: 4. The CDR3 is made up of 14 amino acids. This table comes from immunoSEQ multiplex PCR, and its TCRdb copy is limited to in-frame clones, with some not included. In the table there are approximately 150,000 clones, about 87% of which are singletons. Participants spanned ages about 18 to 100 years and resided in about two dozen US areas. Cohort assignment relied on participant-reported clinical history. This sequence originates from a man aged 55 to 70 who had recovered from COVID-19. Sequencing was performed on PBMCs or T cells enriched from blood (not recorded which). The V call is TRBV2, the J call TRBJ1-2; TRBD1 matches at 8 bases. The DNA of the CDR3 is TGTGCCAGCAGTGTGAACAGGGGGGACTATGGCTACACCTTC. Amino acid sequence: CASSVNRGDYGYTF.